The rows below give T cell receptor beta chains drawn from one sample of a study of blood T cell repertoires in COVID-19. Measured with immunoSEQ multiplex PCR; TCRdb has only the in-frame clones, and not every one. Here the sample spans some 250,000 clones, 80% to 90% being singletons. The sequenced material came from PBMCs or T cells enriched from blood (not recorded which). These receptors originate from a woman aged 45-59 years who had recovered from COVID-19. Both conserved end residues are part of each CDR3.

j_call,v_call,cdr3_aa
TRBJ1-4,TRBV10-3,CAISESKGQQNEKLFF
TRBJ2-1,TRBV4-2,CASSLRTSGRGTGNEQFF
TRBJ1-6,TRBV27,CASSPPTGYNSPLHF
TRBJ2-2,TRBV6-4,CASSLDWTTRELFF
TRBJ2-2,TRBV27,CASARGVSGELFF
TRBJ2-4,TRBV15,CATSKRQGLNIQYF
TRBJ2-7,TRBV3-1/TRBV3-2,CASSQGTFFSSYEQYF
TRBJ2-7,TRBV5-3,CARSSVRWDRFTSSYEQYF
TRBJ1-3,TRBV7-9,CASNLQGAVSGNTIYF
TRBJ2-7,TRBV28,CASSRAGTGIYEQYF
TRBJ2-7,TRBV19,CASRSAGGHEQYF
TRBJ1-4,TRBV6-6,CASSLGQGTGLNRNEKLFF
TRBJ2-7,TRBV5-4,CASSPAGGQGDYEQYF
TRBJ2-1,TRBV12-3/TRBV12-4,CASSRDSYNEQFF
TRBJ2-7,TRBV5-1,CASSLPRGDEQYF
TRBJ1-6,TRBV10-3,CAISEMVRTGGTSPLHF
TRBJ2-3,TRBV5-4,CASRMGGTDTQYF
TRBJ1-2,TRBV27,CASTSIRDSYGYTF
TRBJ1-2,TRBV6-1,CASSEAPTVPYGYTF
TRBJ2-1,TRBV5-1,CASSLVGQTYNEQFF
TRBJ1-5,TRBV6-5,CASRRTSSNQPQHF
TRBJ1-1,TRBV2,CASSRRPQDTEAFF
TRBJ2-1,TRBV6-5,CASRSDRQRNNEQFF
TRBJ2-5,TRBV27,CASSHQTLAGEETQYF
TRBJ2-1,TRBV4-1,CASSQYQGATIYNEQFF
TRBJ1-1,TRBV29-1,CSVTANTEAFF
TRBJ1-5,TRBV7-2,CASSLFRDQPQHF
TRBJ2-1,TRBV25-1,CASSPGTGDYNEQFF
TRBJ1-2,TRBV3-1/TRBV3-2,CASSHGSGTGSRYTF
TRBJ1-1,TRBV18,CASSLRGITEAFF
TRBJ1-5,TRBV7-9,CASSLAGGASNQPQHF
TRBJ2-1,TRBV23-1,CASRNGTATHNEQFF
TRBJ2-1,TRBV5-1,CASSWAGERGEQFF
TRBJ2-7,TRBV7-9,CASSLVGGSHEQYF
TRBJ1-1,TRBV29-1,CSVPGSSPEAFF
TRBJ2-7,TRBV2,CAREGQSAYEQYF
TRBJ2-7,TRBV3-1/TRBV3-2,CASSQGSGTSRREQYF